This T cell receptor (beta chain) stems from a study of beta chain features in type 1 diabetes. Looking at the study overall: Age and gender were similar between patients and healthy donors, as were cell yields.

Whole-study findings and limits: Shorter TCRB CDR3s, moderately but significantly so, marked every one of the four CD4+ subsets in Type 1 diabetes patients. Sequencing from cDNA could over-represent high-TCR-expressing cells. A PCR bias possibly favoring shorter templates would apply equally to patients and controls. Reduced insertions and increased deletions marked VDJ junctions in type 1 diabetes patients.

All of the isolated RNA was reverse transcribed, so expressed TCRB transcripts were sequenced. Assay: immunoSEQ multiplex PCR; the TCRdb copy retains only in-frame clones and omits some. The data show 240,000 or so clones, approximately 15% seen once. This clone was seen a few times. What it binds is unknown. The CDR3 totals 14 residues. J lost 9 bases, V lost 3 bases, and 3 bases had no gene match. Germline CDR1 reads LNHDA; CDR2 reads SQIVND (reference sequence). The clonotype comes from a man in his thirties or forties with type 1 diabetes. Input material: naive CD4+ T cells from blood. The rearrangement joins TRBV19 to TRBJ2-1, with 12 bases fitting TRBD1. CDR3 residues: CASSMGQGAVEQFF. CDR3 DNA sequence: TGTGCCAGTAGTATGGGACAGGGGGCGGTTGAGCAGTTCTTC.